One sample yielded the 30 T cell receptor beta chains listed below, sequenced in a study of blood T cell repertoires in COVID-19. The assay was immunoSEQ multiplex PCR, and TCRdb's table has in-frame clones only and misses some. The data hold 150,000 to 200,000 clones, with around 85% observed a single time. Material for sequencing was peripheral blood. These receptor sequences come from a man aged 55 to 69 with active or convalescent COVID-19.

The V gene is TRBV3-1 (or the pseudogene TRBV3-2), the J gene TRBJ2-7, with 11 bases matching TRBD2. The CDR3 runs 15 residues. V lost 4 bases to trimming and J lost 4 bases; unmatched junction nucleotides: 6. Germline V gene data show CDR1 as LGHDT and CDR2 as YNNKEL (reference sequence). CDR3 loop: CASSRTSGSLYEQYF. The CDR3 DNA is TGTGCCAGCAGCCGAACTAGCGGGAGTTTGTACGAGCAGTACTTC.

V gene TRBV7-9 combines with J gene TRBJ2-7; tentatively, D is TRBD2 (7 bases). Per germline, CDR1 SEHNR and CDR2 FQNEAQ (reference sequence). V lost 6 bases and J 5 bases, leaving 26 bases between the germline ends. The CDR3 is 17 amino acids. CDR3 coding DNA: TGTGCCAGCAGTCGAGGGGGAGCGGGACCCCTCGCCCACGAGCAGTACTTC. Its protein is CASSRGGAGPLAHEQYF.

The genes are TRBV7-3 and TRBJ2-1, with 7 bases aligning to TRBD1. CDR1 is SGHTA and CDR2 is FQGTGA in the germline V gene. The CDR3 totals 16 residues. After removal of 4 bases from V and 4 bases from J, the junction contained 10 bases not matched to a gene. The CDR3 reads CASSSRTGAGYNEQFF. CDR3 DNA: TGTGCCAGCAGCTCAAGGACAGGCGCAGGGTACAATGAGCAGTTCTTC.

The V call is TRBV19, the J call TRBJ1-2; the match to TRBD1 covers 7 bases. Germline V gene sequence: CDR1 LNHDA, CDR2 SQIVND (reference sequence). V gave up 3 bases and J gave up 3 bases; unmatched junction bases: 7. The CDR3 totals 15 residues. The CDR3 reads CASSIRGQGDYGYTF. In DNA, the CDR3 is TGTGCCAGTAGTATTCGCGGCCAGGGGGACTATGGCTACACCTTC.

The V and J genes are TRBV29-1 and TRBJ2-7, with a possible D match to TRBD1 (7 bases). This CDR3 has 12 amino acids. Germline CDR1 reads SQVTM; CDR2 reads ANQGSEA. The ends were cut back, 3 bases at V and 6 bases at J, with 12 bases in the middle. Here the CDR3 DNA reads TGCAGCGTTGACAGGGGGGTTGGCGAGCAGTACTTC. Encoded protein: CSVDRGVGEQYF.

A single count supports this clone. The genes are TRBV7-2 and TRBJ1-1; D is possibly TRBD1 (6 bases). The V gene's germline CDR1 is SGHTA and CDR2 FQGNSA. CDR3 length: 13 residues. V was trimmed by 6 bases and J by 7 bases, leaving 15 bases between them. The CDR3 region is CASSLRGGGEAFF. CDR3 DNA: TGTGCCAGCAGTTTGAGGGGGGGCGGTGAAGCTTTCTTT.

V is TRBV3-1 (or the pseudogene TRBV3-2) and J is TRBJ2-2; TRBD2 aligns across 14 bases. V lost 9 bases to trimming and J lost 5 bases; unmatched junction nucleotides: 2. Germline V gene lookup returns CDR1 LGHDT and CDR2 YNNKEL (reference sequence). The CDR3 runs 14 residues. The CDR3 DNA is TGTGCCAGTGGGACTAGCGGGAGAACCGGGGAGCTGTTTTTT. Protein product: CASGTSGRTGELFF.

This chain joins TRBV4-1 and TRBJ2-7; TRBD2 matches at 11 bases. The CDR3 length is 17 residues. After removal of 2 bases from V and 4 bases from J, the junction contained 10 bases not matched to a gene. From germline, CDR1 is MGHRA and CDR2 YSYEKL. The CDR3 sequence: CASSQPLAGGSRYEQYF. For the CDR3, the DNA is TGCGCCAGCAGCCAACCTCTAGCGGGGGGATCCCGATACGAGCAGTACTTC.

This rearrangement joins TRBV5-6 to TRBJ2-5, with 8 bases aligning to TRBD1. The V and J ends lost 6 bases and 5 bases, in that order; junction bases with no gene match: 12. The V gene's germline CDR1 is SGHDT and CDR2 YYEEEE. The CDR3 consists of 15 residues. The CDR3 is CASTGTGQGWETQYF. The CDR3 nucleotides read TGTGCCAGCACCGGTACCGGACAGGGTTGGGAGACCCAGTACTTC.

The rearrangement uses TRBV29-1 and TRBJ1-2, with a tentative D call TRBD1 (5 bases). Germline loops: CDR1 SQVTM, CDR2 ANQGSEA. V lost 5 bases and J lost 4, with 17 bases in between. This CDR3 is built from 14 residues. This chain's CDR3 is CSVSRDFTGYGYTF. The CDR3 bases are TGCAGCGTTTCTCGGGACTTCACAGGCTATGGCTACACCTTC.

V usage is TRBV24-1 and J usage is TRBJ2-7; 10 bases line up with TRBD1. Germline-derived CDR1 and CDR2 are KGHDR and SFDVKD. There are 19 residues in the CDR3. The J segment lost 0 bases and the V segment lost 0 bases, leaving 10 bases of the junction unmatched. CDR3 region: CATSDLCGTGAASSYEQYF. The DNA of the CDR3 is TGTGCCACCAGTGATTTGTGCGGGACAGGGGCCGCGAGCTCCTACGAGCAGTACTTC.

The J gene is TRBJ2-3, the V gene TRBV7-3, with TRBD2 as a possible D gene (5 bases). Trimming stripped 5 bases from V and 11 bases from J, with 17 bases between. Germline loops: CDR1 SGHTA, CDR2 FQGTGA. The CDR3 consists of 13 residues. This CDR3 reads CASSPQASSMQYF. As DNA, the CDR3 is TGTGCCAGCAGCCCCCAAGCTAGCAGTATGCAGTATTTT.

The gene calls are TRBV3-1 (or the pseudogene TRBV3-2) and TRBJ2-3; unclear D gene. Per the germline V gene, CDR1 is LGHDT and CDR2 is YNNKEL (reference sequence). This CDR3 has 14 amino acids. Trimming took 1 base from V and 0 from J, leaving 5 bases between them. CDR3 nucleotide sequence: TGTGCCAGCAGCCAAGCCTCTAGCACAGATACGCAGTATTTT. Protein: CASSQASSTDTQYF.

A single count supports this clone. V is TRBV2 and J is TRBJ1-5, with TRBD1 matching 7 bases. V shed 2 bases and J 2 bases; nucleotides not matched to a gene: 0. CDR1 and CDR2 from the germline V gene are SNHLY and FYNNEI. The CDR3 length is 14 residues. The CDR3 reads CASSEQGGNQPQHF. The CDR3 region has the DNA TGTGCCAGCAGTGAACAGGGGGGCAATCAGCCCCAGCATTTT.

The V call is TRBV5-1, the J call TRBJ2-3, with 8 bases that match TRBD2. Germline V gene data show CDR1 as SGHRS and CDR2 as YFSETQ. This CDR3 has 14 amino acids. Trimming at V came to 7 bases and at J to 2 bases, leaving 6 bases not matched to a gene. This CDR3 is CASAERGFTDTQYF. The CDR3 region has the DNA TGCGCCAGCGCGGAGCGGGGGTTCACAGATACGCAGTATTTT.

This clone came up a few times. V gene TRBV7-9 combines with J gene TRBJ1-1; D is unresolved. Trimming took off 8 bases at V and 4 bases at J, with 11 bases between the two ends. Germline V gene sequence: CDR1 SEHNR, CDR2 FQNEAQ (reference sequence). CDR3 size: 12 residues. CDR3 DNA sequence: TGTGCCAGCCGGTCCATTCGCACTGAAGCTTTCTTT. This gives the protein CASRSIRTEAFF.

CDR3 protein: CASSTRTVLGGGYTF. CDR3 nucleotide sequence: TGTGCCAGCAGCACACGGACAGTGCTGGGGGGGGGCTACACCTTC. The chain is built from TRBV21-1 and TRBJ1-2. TRBV21-1 corresponds to a pseudogene. The length of the CDR3 is 15 residues.

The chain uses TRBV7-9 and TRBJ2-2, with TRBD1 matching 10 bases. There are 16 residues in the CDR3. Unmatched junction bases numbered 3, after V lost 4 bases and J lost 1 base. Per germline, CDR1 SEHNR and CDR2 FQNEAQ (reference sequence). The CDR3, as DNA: TGTGCCAGCAGCTCGGGGGACAGGGGGAACACCGGGGAGCTGTTTTTT. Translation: CASSSGDRGNTGELFF. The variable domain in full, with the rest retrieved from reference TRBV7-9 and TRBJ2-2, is DTGVSQNPRHKITKRGQNVTFRCDPISEHNRLYWYRQTLGQGPEFLTYFQNEAQLEKSRLLSDRFSAERPKGSFSTLEIQRTEQGDSAMYLCASSSGDRGNTGELFFGEGSRLTVL.

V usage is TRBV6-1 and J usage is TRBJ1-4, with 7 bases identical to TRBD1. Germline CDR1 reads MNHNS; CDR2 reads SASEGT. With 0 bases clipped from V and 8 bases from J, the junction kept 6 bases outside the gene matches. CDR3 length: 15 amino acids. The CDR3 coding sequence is TGTGCCAGCAGTGAAGCGACAGGGCTTCGGGAAAAACTGTTTTTT. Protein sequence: CASSEATGLREKLFF.

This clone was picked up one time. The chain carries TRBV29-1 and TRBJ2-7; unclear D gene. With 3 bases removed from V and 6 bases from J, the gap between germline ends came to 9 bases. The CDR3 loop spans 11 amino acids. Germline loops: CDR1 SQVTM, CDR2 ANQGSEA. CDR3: CSVDRAGEQYF. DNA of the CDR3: TGCAGCGTTGACCGCGCCGGCGAGCAGTACTTC.

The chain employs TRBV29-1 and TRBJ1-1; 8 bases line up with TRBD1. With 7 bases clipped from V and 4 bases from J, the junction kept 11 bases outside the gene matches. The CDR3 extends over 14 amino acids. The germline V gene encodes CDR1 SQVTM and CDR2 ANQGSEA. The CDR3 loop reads CSGRTGPYGTEAFF. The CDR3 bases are TGCAGCGGTCGGACAGGGCCCTACGGCACTGAAGCTTTCTTT.

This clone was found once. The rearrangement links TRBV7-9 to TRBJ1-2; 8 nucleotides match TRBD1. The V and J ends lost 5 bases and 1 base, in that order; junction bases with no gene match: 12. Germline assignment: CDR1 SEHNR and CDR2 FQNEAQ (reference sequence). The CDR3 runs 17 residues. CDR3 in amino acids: CASSPRSDRVSNYGYTF. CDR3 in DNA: TGTGCCAGCAGCCCCCGGTCGGACAGGGTAAGTAACTATGGCTACACCTTC.

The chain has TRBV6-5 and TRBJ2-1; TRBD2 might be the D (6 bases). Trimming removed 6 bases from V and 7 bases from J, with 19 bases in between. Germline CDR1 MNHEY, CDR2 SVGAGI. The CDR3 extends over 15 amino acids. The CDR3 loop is CASRSEAGARNEQFF. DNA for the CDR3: TGTGCCAGCAGGTCGGAAGCGGGTGCTCGGAATGAGCAGTTCTTC.

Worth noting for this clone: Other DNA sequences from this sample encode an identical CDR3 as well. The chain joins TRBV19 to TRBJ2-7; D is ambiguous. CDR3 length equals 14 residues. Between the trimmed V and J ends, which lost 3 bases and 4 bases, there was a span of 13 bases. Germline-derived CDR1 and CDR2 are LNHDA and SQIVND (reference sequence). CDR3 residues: CASSIRPGDYEQYF. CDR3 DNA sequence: TGTGCCAGTAGTATCAGGCCAGGTGATTACGAGCAGTACTTC.

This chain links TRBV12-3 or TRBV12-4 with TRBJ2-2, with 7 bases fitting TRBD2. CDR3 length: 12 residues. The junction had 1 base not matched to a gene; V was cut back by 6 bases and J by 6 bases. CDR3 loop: CASSRGAGELFF. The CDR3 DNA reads TGTGCCAGCAGCCGGGGGGCCGGGGAGCTGTTTTTT.

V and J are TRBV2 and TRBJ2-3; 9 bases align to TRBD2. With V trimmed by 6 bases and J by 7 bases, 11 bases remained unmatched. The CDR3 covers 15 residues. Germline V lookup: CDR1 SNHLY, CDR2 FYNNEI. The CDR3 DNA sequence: TGTGCCAGCAGGTGGGGTTCCAGCGGGGGGAATACGCAGTATTTT. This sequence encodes CASRWGSSGGNTQYF.

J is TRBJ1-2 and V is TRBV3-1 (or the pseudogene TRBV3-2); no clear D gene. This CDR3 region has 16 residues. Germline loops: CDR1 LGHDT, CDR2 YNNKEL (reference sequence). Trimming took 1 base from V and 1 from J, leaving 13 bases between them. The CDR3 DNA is TGTGCCAGCAGCCAAGGGGGAGCAGCCTATAACTATGGCTACACCTTC. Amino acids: CASSQGGAAYNYGYTF.

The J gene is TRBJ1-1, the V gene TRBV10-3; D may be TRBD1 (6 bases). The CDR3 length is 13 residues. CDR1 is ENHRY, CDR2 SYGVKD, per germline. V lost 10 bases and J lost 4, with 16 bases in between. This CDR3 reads CATAGDIGTEAFF. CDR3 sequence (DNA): TGTGCCACCGCAGGGGATATCGGCACTGAAGCTTTCTTT.

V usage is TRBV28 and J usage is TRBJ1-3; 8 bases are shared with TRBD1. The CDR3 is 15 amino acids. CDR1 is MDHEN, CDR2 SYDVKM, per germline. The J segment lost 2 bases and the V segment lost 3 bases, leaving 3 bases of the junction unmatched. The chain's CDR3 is CASSLTGAPGNTIYF. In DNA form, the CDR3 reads TGTGCCAGCAGTTTGACAGGGGCGCCTGGAAACACCATATATTTT.

CDR3 DNA sequence: TGTGCCAGCAGTGAAGGACAGGTGTTCTACGAGCAGTACTTC. This translates into CASSEGQVFYEQYF. The chain couples TRBV2 to TRBJ2-7; TRBD1 might be the D (6 bases). CDR1 SNHLY and CDR2 FYNNEI come from the germline V gene. The CDR3 is 14 amino acids. V was clipped by 1 base and J by 3 bases, with 10 bases between them.